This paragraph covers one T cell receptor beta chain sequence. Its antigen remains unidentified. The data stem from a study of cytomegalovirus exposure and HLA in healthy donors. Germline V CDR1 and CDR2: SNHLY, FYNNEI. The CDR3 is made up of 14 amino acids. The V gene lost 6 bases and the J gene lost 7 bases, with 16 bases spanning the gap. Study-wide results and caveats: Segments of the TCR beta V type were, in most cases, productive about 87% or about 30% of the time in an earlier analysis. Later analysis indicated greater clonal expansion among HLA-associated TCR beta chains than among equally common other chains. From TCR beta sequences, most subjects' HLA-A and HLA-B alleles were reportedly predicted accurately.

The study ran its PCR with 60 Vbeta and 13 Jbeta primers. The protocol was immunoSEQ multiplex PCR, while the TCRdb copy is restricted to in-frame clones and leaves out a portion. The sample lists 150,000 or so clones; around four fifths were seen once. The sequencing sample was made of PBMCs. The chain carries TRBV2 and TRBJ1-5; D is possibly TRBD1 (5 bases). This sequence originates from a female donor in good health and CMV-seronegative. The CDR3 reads CASSSLGGDQPQHF. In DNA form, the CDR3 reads TGTGCCAGCAGCTCCTTGGGAGGGGACCAGCCCCAGCATTTT.